This T cell receptor (beta chain) was obtained from a study of T cells in Graves' hyperthyroidism and ophthalmopathy. This CDR3 is built from 16 residues. Germline trimming cut 5 bases from V and 6 bases from J; bases unmatched to any gene: 13. The germline CDR1 and CDR2 sequences are MNHEY and SVGAGI. Amplification of TCR beta CDR3 regions was performed using RNA transcripts as template. The study used the HTBI primer set for a first-round RT-PCR of the TCR CDR3. Each CDR3 protein is one row after TCRdb ran MiXCR on the multiplex PCR reads. The data hold over 700,000 distinct CDR3 sequences, with 35% observed a single time.

The receptor was isolated from a woman aged 40-49 years with Graves' hyperthyroidism. The chain joins TRBV6-5 to TRBJ1-5; TRBD1 matches 7 bases. The sequenced material came from blood. The CDR3 sequence: CASSPSRDSFCQPQHF. The CDR3 DNA is TGTGCCAGCAGTCCCTCTCGGGACAGTTTTTGTCAGCCCCAGCATTTT.